This T cell receptor (beta chain) was observed in a study of blood T cell repertoires in COVID-19. Some clones are missing from TCRdb's copy, which holds only in-frame ones; the method was immunoSEQ multiplex PCR. The repertoire holds some 120,000 clones, with more than 75% as singletons. CDR1 and CDR2 (germline): LNHDA, SQIVND (reference sequence). The CDR3 is 11 amino acids. Trimming cost V 4 bases and J 5 bases, with 6 bases left between them. The sequence came from a man aged 60 to 69 with acute or convalescent COVID-19. The specimen sequenced was peripheral blood. This chain joins TRBV19 and TRBJ2-7, with no clear D. The CDR3 region has the DNA TGTGCCAGTAGTAGGAGAAACGAGCAGTACTTC. This gives the protein CASSRRNEQYF.